This is a list of T cell receptor beta chains from one sample in a study of early T cells in non-severe SARS-CoV-2 infection. TCRdb used MiXCR to reprocess the 5' RACE reads, holding one entry per CDR3 protein. The sample lists tens of thousands of distinct CDR3 sequences, roughly 6.6% occurring once. Material: whole blood, obtained at baseline. These receptors all stem from an adult who was a healthcare worker with PCR-confirmed SARS-CoV-2 infection or an uninfected control (not recorded which). The CDR3 runs from the conserved cysteine through the conserved F or W.

v_call cdr3_aa
TRBV11-2 CASSPLSGRYKTQYF
TRBV7-2 CASSSSGSGNIQYF
TRBV7-3 CASSPKGGAVQYF
TRBV20-1 CSARDPSGTGTEQYF
TRBV5-6 CASSPRTLNTEAFF
TRBV12-3/TRBV12-4 CASRALGPTGELFF
TRBV7-9 CASSWNFYEQYF
TRBV7-3 CASSLLAGRDTQYF
TRBV2 CASSEGVTPSYEQYF
TRBV3-1 CASSQANTGELFF
TRBV7-8 CASSLRAGGRYTF
TRBV29-1 CSVGNLRSYEQYF
TRBV9 CASSGTGTNYNEQFF
TRBV4-1 CASSQDTGVNEQFF
TRBV11-2 CASSLEGSTRQFF